The table lists the clone carrying this T cell receptor (beta chain) with a few counts. The antigen is not known. The study drew donors from healthy Caucasian individuals in Russia aged about 6 to 90. Each sample yielded at least 6 micrograms of PBMC total RNA. This sample was taken from a study of blood T cells in healthy people across ages. Study overall: Roughly one uniquely barcoded beta molecule per two T cells was captured.

A sample-barcoded 5' primer and a J-beta primer mix were used in a second PCR of roughly 7 to 12 cycles. TCRdb redid the calling of the 5' RACE reads with MiXCR, one entry per CDR3 protein. The sample yields hundreds of thousands of distinct CDR3 sequences, roughly 26% seen once. Study-wide findings and caveats: With age, beta diversity per million T cells declined roughly linearly, significantly by 35 to 40.

The CDR3 is made up of 14 amino acids. Per germline, CDR1 DFQATT and CDR2 SNEGSKA (reference sequence). Unmatched junction bases numbered 2, after V lost 1 base and J lost 3 bases. The clonotype originates from a woman older than 75 in good health. The sequenced material came from blood. This chain joins TRBV20-1 and TRBJ1-2, with TRBD1 matching 10 bases. CDR3 region: CSARAGTGDYGYTF. In nucleotides, the CDR3 is TGCAGTGCTAGAGCGGGGACAGGGGACTATGGCTACACCTTC.